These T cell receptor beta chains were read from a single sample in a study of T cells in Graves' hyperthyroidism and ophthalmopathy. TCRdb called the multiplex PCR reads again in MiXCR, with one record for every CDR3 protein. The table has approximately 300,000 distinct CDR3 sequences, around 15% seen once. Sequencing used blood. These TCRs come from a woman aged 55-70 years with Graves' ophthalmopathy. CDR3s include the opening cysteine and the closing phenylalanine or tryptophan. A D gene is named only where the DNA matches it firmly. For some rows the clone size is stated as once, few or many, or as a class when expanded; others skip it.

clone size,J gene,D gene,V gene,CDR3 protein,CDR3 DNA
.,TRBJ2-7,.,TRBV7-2,CASSHDPGSSYEQYF,TGTGCCAGCAGCCACGACCCGGGATCCTCCTACGAGCAGTACTTC
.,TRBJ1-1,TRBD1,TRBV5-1,CASSLAGGDSAFF,TGCGCCAGCAGCTTGGCAGGGGGCGATAGCGCTTTCTTT
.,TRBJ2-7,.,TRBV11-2,CASSLGGGRGDEQYF,TGTGCCAGCAGCTTAGGAGGGGGGAGAGGAGATGAGCAGTACTTC
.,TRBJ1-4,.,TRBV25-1,CASTRGTGEKLFF,TGTGCCAGCACGAGGGGGACGGGTGAAAAACTGTTTTTT
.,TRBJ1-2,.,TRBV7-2,CASSTWRAADLDRYTF,TGTGCCAGCAGCACTTGGCGGGCGGCTGACCTGGATCGCTACACCTTC
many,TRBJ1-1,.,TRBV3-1,CASSHWSNTEAFF,TGTGCCAGCAGCCACTGGTCGAACACTGAAGCTTTCTTT
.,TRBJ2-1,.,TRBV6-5,CASSYSRGGARDEQFF,TGTGCCAGCAGTTACTCAAGGGGGGGGGCGAGGGATGAGCAGTTCTTC
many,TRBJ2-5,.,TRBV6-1,CASSETPGSGMQETQYF,TGTGCCAGCAGTGAAACCCCGGGTAGCGGCATGCAAGAGACCCAGTACTTC
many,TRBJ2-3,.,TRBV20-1,CSARDVLDTQYF,TGCAGTGCCAGGGACGTATTAGATACGCAGTATTTT
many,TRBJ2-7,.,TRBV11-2,CASSLERGRYEQYF,TGTGCCAGCAGCTTAGAAAGGGGGAGGTACGAGCAGTACTTC
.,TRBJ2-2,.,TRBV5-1,CASSYLTGTGELFF,TGCGCCAGCAGCTATCTCACGGGCACCGGGGAGCTGTTTTTT
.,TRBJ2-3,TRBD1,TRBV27,CASKVQGVDTQYF,TGTGCCAGCAAGGTCCAGGGGGTAGATACGCAGTATTTT
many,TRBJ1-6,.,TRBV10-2,CASTWEGRGNSPLHF,TGCGCCAGCACCTGGGAAGGGAGGGGTAATTCACCCCTCCACTTT
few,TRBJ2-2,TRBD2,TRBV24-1,CATSDLSPGTSGSLTGELFF,TGTGCCACCAGTGATTTAAGTCCCGGGACTAGCGGGAGTCTTACCGGGGAGCTGTTTTTT
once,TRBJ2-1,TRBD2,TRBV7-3,CASSSGLAGSVGQFF,TGTGCCAGCAGCTCGGGACTAGCGGGATCGGTAGGGCAGTTCTTC